Listed below are T cell receptor beta chains from one sample, sequenced in a study of cytomegalovirus exposure and HLA in healthy donors. Repertoires were generated with immunoSEQ multiplex PCR, while TCRdb's copy carries only in-frame clones and drops some. The sample carries roughly 150,000 clones, approximately 86% recorded once. Sequenced material: PBMCs. The source of these receptors is a woman aged 45-65 years in good health and CMV-seropositive. The conserved cysteine and the conserved F or W are not part of the CDR3 here. A D gene is named only where the DNA matches it firmly.

cdr3_aa d_call j_call v_call
ASSPGGGGRGRAYEQY TRBD2 TRBJ2-7 TRBV11-2
ASSGDREYNEQF NA TRBJ2-1 TRBV2
ASSDQGYEQY NA TRBJ2-7 TRBV2
ASSVSGMELF NA TRBJ2-2 TRBV9
ASSQYRGSPLH NA TRBJ1-6 TRBV4-3
ASSRTGGWDNEQF TRBD1 TRBJ2-1 TRBV5-8
ASSASGGARNEQF TRBD2 TRBJ2-1 TRBV6-4
ATSAPTRREGVELF NA TRBJ1-4 TRBV15
ASSSTGASNQPQH TRBD1 TRBJ1-5 TRBV27
ASSSGEAGGLGEQF TRBD2 TRBJ2-1 TRBV7-9
AWSRTGNSPLH NA TRBJ1-6 TRBV30